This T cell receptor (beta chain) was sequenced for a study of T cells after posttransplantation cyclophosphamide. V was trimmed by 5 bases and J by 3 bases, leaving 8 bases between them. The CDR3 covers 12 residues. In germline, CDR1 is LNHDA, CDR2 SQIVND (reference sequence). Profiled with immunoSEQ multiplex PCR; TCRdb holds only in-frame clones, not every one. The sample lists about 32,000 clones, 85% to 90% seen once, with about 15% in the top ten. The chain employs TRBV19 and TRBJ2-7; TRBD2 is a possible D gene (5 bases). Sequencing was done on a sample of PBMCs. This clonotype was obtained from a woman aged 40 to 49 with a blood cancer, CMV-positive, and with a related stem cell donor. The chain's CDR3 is CASSVGNYEQYF. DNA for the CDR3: TGTGCCAGTAGTGTCGGGAACTACGAGCAGTACTTC.